The TCR beta chain described here comes from a study of post-analysis software for immune sequencing data. Study-wide results and limits: Relative to controls, patients had 4 or 5 TRBV segments at higher frequency, with TRBV5-6, TRBV5-1 and TRBV20-1 among these.

Trimming removed 7 bases at V and 0 bases at J, with 7 bases between. From germline, CDR1 is MNHEY and CDR2 SVGAGI. The CDR3 sequence is 13 residues long. This clonotype was counted only a few times. Its antigen is not identified. Libraries were made from TCR beta cDNA, and they carried unique molecular identifiers. TCRdb re-called the PCR reads through MiXCR, storing one row per CDR3 protein. Of about 770,000 distinct CDR3 sequences listed, 46% were seen once; the top ten hold roughly 4.5%. The chain links TRBV6-5 to TRBJ2-1; the D gene is possibly TRBD2 (6 bases). The sequencing sample was made of blood. This TCR derives from a girl aged 5-17 years with multiple sclerosis. CDR3 protein: CASMGGSYNEQFF. CDR3 bases: TGTGCCAGCATGGGGGGCTCCTACAATGAGCAGTTCTTC.